This TCR beta chain was found in a study of blood T cell repertoires in COVID-19. Study-wide context: Whether acute or convalescent, the COVID-19 samples came from the United States, Italy and Spain. In each case, the material was cDNA or gDNA derived from T cells, B-cell-depleted T cells, or PBMCs.

Trimming left V 2 bases short and J 0 bases short, with 13 bases between. This CDR3 has 16 residues. The germline CDR1 and CDR2 sequences are LGHNA and YNFKEQ. Per the original methods: Reference gene primer amplification in the assay estimated nucleated cell counts. The protocol was immunoSEQ multiplex PCR, while the TCRdb copy is restricted to in-frame clones and leaves out a portion. V, J and clone size were drawn from that table, and D and trimming were deduced from the DNA. In the table there are roughly 260,000 clones, 82% of which are singletons. The rearrangement uses TRBV4-2 and TRBJ1-2, with D possibly TRBD1 on 6 matching bases. The sequence was collected from a woman aged 70-85 years with acute or convalescent COVID-19. Sequenced input: peripheral blood. CDR3 DNA sequence: TGTGCCAGCAGCCAAACTTCACACAGGGCTAACTATGGCTACACCTTC. As protein: CASSQTSHRANYGYTF.